This T cell receptor (beta chain) stems from a study of blood T cell repertoires in COVID-19. About the study: Spain, Italy and the United States supplied samples that represented acute and convalescent COVID-19. PBMCs, B-cell-depleted T cells, or T cells were the source of the cDNA or gDNA that made up the material.

In the study's own analysis: The authors estimated nucleated cell counts from reference gene primer amplification. The assay was immunoSEQ multiplex PCR, and TCRdb's table has in-frame clones only and misses some. The V and J calls and clone size were taken over from that table, and D and trimming were inferred from the DNA. Seen here are about 140,000 clones, 86% observed once, and the top ten hold approximately 8.3%. CDR1 and CDR2 (germline): MNHEY, SVGAGI. The length of the CDR3 is 13 residues. With 5 bases removed from V and 3 bases from J, the gap between germline ends came to 10 bases. The gene calls are TRBV6-5 and TRBJ2-5; weak D call: TRBD2 (6 bases). Sequences were obtained from peripheral blood. The clonotype comes from an older woman with acute or convalescent COVID-19. The CDR3 nucleotides read TGTGCCAGCAGTAAGACTAGGGAAGAGACCCAGTACTTC. Translated, it gives CASSKTREETQYF.